The sequence of this T cell receptor beta chain was determined in a study of CD8 T cells in Susac syndrome. An input of roughly 0.5 to 1 ug of RNA was subjected to reverse transcription using random hexamers. The authors amplified TCR beta CDR3 across 54 Vbeta and 13 Jbeta using immunoSEQ multiplex PCR. TCRdb recomputed calls from the immunoSEQ multiplex PCR reads with MiXCR, one row per CDR3 protein. The sample holds approximately 200,000 distinct CDR3 sequences; nearly 95% are singletons and the top ten take approximately 0.097%. This TCR derives from a human donor with multiple sclerosis. The sample was CD4+ T cells from PBMCs.

CDR3 nucleotide sequence: TGTGCCAGCACCCCCTTCTCGTCTAGCGGGAAGATCAATGAGCAGTTCTTC. Translation: CASTPFSSSGKINEQFF. The chain uses TRBV6-2 or TRBV6-3 and TRBJ2-1, with 9 bases fitting TRBD2. Germline V CDR1 and CDR2: MNHEY, SVGEGT. CDR3 size: 17 residues. Trimming removed 7 bases from V and 6 bases from J; junction bases left unmatched: 16.